Each of the 14 T cell receptor beta chains below was sequenced from the same sample in a study of cytomegalovirus exposure and HLA in healthy donors. 13 Jbeta primers and 60 Vbeta primers were used for the PCR. Libraries were prepared by immunoSEQ multiplex PCR; TCRdb keeps only in-frame clonotypes and omits some of them. This table holds about 190,000 clones, 80% found once. The sequencing input was PBMCs. The receptors come from a boy between 5 and 17 years old in good health and CMV-seronegative.

The chain has TRBV5-6 and TRBJ1-2, with TRBD1 matching 8 bases. Trimming took 1 base from V and 4 from J; bases not matched to a gene: 6. The germline V gene has CDR1 SGHDT and CDR2 YYEEEE. The CDR3 consists of 15 residues. This CDR3 reads CASSLTQQGVYGYTF. CDR3 in DNA: TGTGCCAGCAGCTTGACCCAACAGGGGGTCTATGGCTACACCTTC.

V and J are TRBV11-2 and TRBJ2-1; TRBD2 aligns across 10 bases. This CDR3 contains 16 residues. Germline V gene lookup returns CDR1 SGHAT and CDR2 FQNNGV. V trimming: 5 bases; J trimming: 3 bases; junction bases outside the gene matches: 7. CDR3 amino acids: CASSINLAGVYNEQFF. The CDR3 DNA reads TGTGCCAGCAGCATAAATCTAGCGGGGGTCTACAATGAGCAGTTCTTC.

The CDR3 DNA sequence: TGTGCCTGGACACAGGGACTAGCGGTAGATACGCAGTATTTT. Amino acid sequence: CAWTQGLAVDTQYF. V usage is TRBV30 and J usage is TRBJ2-3; 11 bases agree with TRBD2. The germline V gene encodes CDR1 GTSNPN and CDR2 SVGIG (reference sequence). This CDR3 spans 14 amino acids. The ends lost 4 bases at V and 5 bases at J; junction bases unmatched: 5.

In DNA, the CDR3 is TGCGCCAGCAGCTCGGACAGGGGCTACGAGCAGTACTTC. Translating gives CASSSDRGYEQYF. The J gene is TRBJ2-7, the V gene TRBV5-1; 9 bases map to TRBD1. The V and J ends lost 3 bases and 3 bases, in that order; junction bases with no gene match: 1. The CDR3 covers 13 residues. Looked up from germline, CDR1 is SGHRS and CDR2 is YFSETQ.

This rearrangement joins TRBV6-6 to TRBJ2-1, with a possible D match to TRBD1 (5 bases). V dropped 5 bases and J dropped 6 bases, with 17 bases sitting between them. This CDR3 spans 15 amino acids. CDR1 and CDR2 from the germline V gene are MNHNY and SVGAGI (reference sequence). In DNA form, the CDR3 reads TGTGCCAGCAGTCGCTTACAGGATCTGGGCAATGAGCAGTTCTTC. As protein: CASSRLQDLGNEQFF.

V is TRBV10-3 and J is TRBJ2-7, with 9 bases fitting TRBD1. The CDR3 has 15 residues. V was clipped by 3 bases and J by 6 bases; unmatched bases: 9. Germline V gene data show CDR1 as ENHRY and CDR2 as SYGVKD. The CDR3 region is CAISDRGQGVGEQYF. CDR3 DNA: TGTGCCATCAGTGATCGGGGACAGGGAGTAGGCGAGCAGTACTTC.

This clone was seen only once. The V call is TRBV9, the J call TRBJ2-1, with 7 bases lining up with TRBD2. V gave up 1 base and J gave up 4 bases; unmatched junction bases: 11. This CDR3 region has 17 residues. CDR1 and CDR2 from the germline V gene are SGDLS and YYNGEE. The CDR3 loop is CASSVITSDLPYNEQFF. The CDR3 DNA is TGTGCCAGCAGCGTAATCACTAGCGATCTTCCGTACAATGAGCAGTTCTTC. Drawing the rest from reference TRBV9 and TRBJ2-1, the complete variable domain is DSGVTQTPKHLITATGQRVTLRCSPRSGDLSVYWYQQSLDQGLQFLIQYYNGEERAKGNILERFSAQQFPDLHSELNLSSLELGDSALYFCASSVITSDLPYNEQFFGPGTRLTVL.

V and J are TRBV19 and TRBJ1-2; possible D gene TRBD1, 5 bases. Germline CDR1 and CDR2: LNHDA and SQIVND (reference sequence). Deletions cut 3 bases from V and 2 bases from J, with 16 bases between. This CDR3 spans 16 amino acids. The CDR3 reads CASSIQSTARNYGYTF. CDR3 bases: TGTGCCAGTAGTATCCAATCGACAGCAAGGAACTATGGCTACACCTTC.

The rearrangement links TRBV10-3 to TRBJ1-5; TRBD1 might be the D (5 bases). Germline V lookup: CDR1 ENHRY, CDR2 SYGVKD. This CDR3 has 14 residues. V was pared by 6 bases and J by 6 bases, with 15 bases between. The CDR3 DNA reads as TGTGCCATCAGGGGGGGAGGCGGGGGTCAGCCCCAGCATTTT. Protein sequence: CAIRGGGGGQPQHF.

V gene TRBV9 combines with J gene TRBJ1-1; possibly TRBD1 for D (6 bases). Germline V gene sequence: CDR1 SGDLS, CDR2 YYNGEE. This CDR3 spans 14 amino acids. Trimming stripped 4 bases from V and 1 base from J, with 11 bases between. The CDR3 region is CASSRGHQNTEAFF. CDR3 nucleotide sequence: TGTGCCAGCAGCAGGGGACATCAGAACACTGAAGCTTTCTTT.

V and J are TRBV9 and TRBJ1-1; a possible D gene is TRBD1 (5 bases). CDR1 is SGDLS, CDR2 YYNGEE, per germline. There are 14 residues in the CDR3. Trimming took off 4 bases at V and 1 base at J, with 11 bases between the two ends. The CDR3 DNA reads as TGTGCCAGCAGCCCGCTAACAGGGAACACTGAAGCTTTCTTT. Protein product: CASSPLTGNTEAFF.

This chain joins TRBV19 and TRBJ2-7; 7 positions match TRBD1. This CDR3 is 14 amino acids long. The ends lost 6 bases at V and 5 bases at J; junction bases unmatched: 10. CDR1 and CDR2 (germline): LNHDA, SQIVND (reference sequence). This CDR3 is CASRVTGLTNEQYF. CDR3 nucleotides: TGTGCCAGTAGGGTGACAGGGCTCACCAACGAGCAGTACTTC.

V is TRBV7-9 and J is TRBJ2-1; the match to TRBD2 covers 10 bases. After removal of 6 bases from V and 8 bases from J, the junction contained 10 bases not matched to a gene. The CDR3 has 15 amino acids. The germline CDR1 and CDR2 sequences are SEHNR and FQNEAQ (reference sequence). This chain's CDR3 is CASSPGTSEFHEQFF. CDR3 nucleotide sequence: TGTGCCAGCAGTCCTGGGACTAGCGAATTCCATGAGCAGTTCTTC.

The chain is built from TRBV19 and TRBJ2-5, with 9 positions matching TRBD1. The J call may be in error: the DNA end matches TRBJ2-7 better. Germline-derived CDR1 and CDR2 are LNHDA and SQIVND (reference sequence). The CDR3 is made up of 15 amino acids. In DNA, the CDR3 is TGTGCCAGTAGCCCTAACAGGGGGCGCTGGGGCGAGCAGTACTTC. Translated: CASSPNRGRWGEQYF.